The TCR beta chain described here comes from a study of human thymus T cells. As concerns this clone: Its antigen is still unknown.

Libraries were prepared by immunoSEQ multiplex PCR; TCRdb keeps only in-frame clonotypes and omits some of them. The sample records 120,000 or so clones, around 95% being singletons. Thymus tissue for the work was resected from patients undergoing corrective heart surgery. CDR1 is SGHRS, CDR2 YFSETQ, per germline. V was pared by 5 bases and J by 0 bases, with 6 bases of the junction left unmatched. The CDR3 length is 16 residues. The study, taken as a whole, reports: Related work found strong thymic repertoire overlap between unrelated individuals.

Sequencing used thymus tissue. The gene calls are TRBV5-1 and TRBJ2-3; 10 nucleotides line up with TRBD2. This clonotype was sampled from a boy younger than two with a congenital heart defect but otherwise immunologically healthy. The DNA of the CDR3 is TGCGCCAGCAGGCTAGCGGGGGCCACTAGCACAGATACGCAGTATTTT. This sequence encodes CASRLAGATSTDTQYF.